The 9 T cell receptor beta chains given below trace back to one sample, sequenced in a study of blood T cell repertoires in COVID-19 (dated by TCRdb to the early 2020s). Libraries came from the immunoSEQ multiplex PCR assay. This immuneACCESS table, as held by TCRdb, lists in-frame sequences with V and J called but not all clones. Of the missing ones, under half trace to an unresolved V gene in checked studies; the others have no known cause. Counted in this sample were approximately 270,000 clones; about 80% of them appeared once. The top ten clonotypes cover 8.9% of the sample. The specimen was peripheral blood. Every receptor here comes from a man at least 80 years old with acute or convalescent COVID-19.

This rearrangement joins TRBV7-8 to TRBJ1-1, with 9 bases lining up with TRBD1. Losses at the gene ends were 5 bases for V and 0 bases for J; bases not matched to a gene: 4. Germline values: CDR1 SGHVS, CDR2 FQNEAQ. The CDR3 runs to 15 residues. CDR3 DNA sequence: TGTGCCAGCAGCGCCCGGACAGGGGTGAACACTGAAGCTTTCTTT. Protein product: CASSARTGVNTEAFF. The variable domain in full, completed from reference TRBV7-8 and TRBJ1-1, reads GAGVSQSPRYKVAKRGQDVALRCDPISGHVSLFWYQQALGQGPEFLTYFQNEAQLDKSGLPSDRFFAERPEGSVSTLKIQRTQQEDSAVYLCASSARTGVNTEAFFGQGTRLTVV.

This chain connects TRBV24-1 to TRBJ2-7, with D maybe TRBD1 (5 bases). This CDR3 region has 14 residues. V was trimmed by 4 bases and J by 5 bases, leaving 14 bases between them. CDR1 KGHDR and CDR2 SFDVKD come from the germline V gene. This chain's CDR3 is CATSDGRVSDEQYF. The CDR3 coding sequence is TGTGCCACCAGTGACGGCAGGGTGTCTGACGAGCAGTACTTC.

The chain is built from TRBV6-5 and TRBJ2-7, with TRBD2 as a possible D gene (5 bases). V was shortened by 5 bases and J by 9 bases, with 17 bases between the two germline ends. This CDR3 is 13 amino acids long. Germline values: CDR1 MNHEY, CDR2 SVGAGI. The CDR3: CASSPLGVWGQYF. The CDR3, as DNA: TGTGCCAGCAGTCCCCTCGGGGTCTGGGGGCAGTACTTC.

The chain couples TRBV5-6 to TRBJ1-1, with a tentative D call TRBD1 (6 bases). V lost 0 bases, J lost 0 bases, and 18 bases lay in between. From germline, CDR1 is SGHDT and CDR2 YYEEEE. The CDR3 runs to 18 residues. The CDR3 here is CASSLAVGGRGMNTEAFF. CDR3 bases: TGTGCCAGCAGCTTGGCCGTAGGGGGACGAGGGATGAACACTGAAGCTTTCTTT.

V usage is TRBV28 and J usage is TRBJ2-1; 9 bases match TRBD1. The J segment lost 0 bases and the V segment lost 5 bases, leaving 17 bases of the junction unmatched. CDR1 MDHEN and CDR2 SYDVKM come from the germline V gene. The CDR3 has 20 amino acids. The DNA of the CDR3 is TGTGCCAGCAGTCCTCCTCTGGGACAGGGTACCTCTAGCTCCTACAATGAGCAGTTCTTC. This encodes CASSPPLGQGTSSSYNEQFF.

This clone was detected only a few times. V and J are TRBV25-1 and TRBJ1-3; no firm D call. The V gene lost 0 bases and the J gene lost 0 bases, with 9 bases spanning the gap. Germline lookup yields CDR1 MGHDK and CDR2 SYGVNS. The CDR3 is made up of 16 amino acids. The CDR3 spells CASSEYGRGSGNTIYF. DNA for the CDR3: TGTGCCAGCAGTGAATATGGACGGGGCTCTGGAAACACCATATATTTT. The variable domain in full, completed from reference TRBV25-1 and TRBJ1-3, reads EADIYQTPRYLVIGTGKKITLECSQTMGHDKMYWYQQDPGMELHLIHYSYGVNSTEKGDLSSESTVSRIRTEHFPLTLESARPSHTSQYLCASSEYGRGSGNTIYFGEGSWLTVV.

V usage is TRBV6-5 and J usage is TRBJ1-4, with 7 bases that match TRBD1. J lost 5 bases, V lost 6 bases, and 9 bases had no gene match. The CDR3 runs to 15 residues. Germline-derived CDR1 and CDR2 are MNHEY and SVGAGI. CDR3 sequence (DNA): TGTGCCAGCAGCCCCAAGGGGGCCGTAAATGAAAAACTGTTTTTT. Translation gives CASSPKGAVNEKLFF.

This chain uses TRBV18 with TRBJ1-2, with D perhaps TRBD1 (5 bases). Germline CDR1 and CDR2: KGHSH and LQKENI. V lost 0 bases, J lost 5 bases, and 10 bases lay in between. This CDR3 has 14 residues. This CDR3 reads CASSPPGVGYGYTF. CDR3 nucleotide sequence: TGTGCCAGCTCACCACCAGGGGTTGGGTATGGCTACACCTTC.

The rearrangement links TRBV28 to TRBJ2-7; D might be TRBD1 (7 bases). V lost 4 bases, J lost 2 bases, and 15 bases lay in between. The germline CDR1 and CDR2 sequences are MDHEN and SYDVKM. The CDR3 spans 15 residues. Here the CDR3 DNA reads TGTGCCAGCAGTTCAAGGGGGCCGGGGGCCTACGAGCAGTACTTC. It translates to CASSSRGPGAYEQYF.